The clone carrying this T cell receptor (beta chain) has just one count. Its antigen is as yet unknown. A read error may explain this, as a much larger clone is one base away. This specimen comes from a study of T cell repertoires in cytomegalovirus infection. Study details: Shared public TCR beta signatures pointed to both CMV infection and a matching HLA type.

Study-wide results and caveats: Pooled public TCR beta family frequency picked out CMV carriers with the relevant HLA. The ex vivo response was dominated by HLA-C-restricted CMV-specific TCR beta clonotypes.

Looked up from germline, CDR1 is SSHAT and CDR2 is FNYEAQ (reference sequence). The CDR3 contains 13 residues. Each CDR3 protein is one row after TCRdb ran MiXCR on the reads. The sample lists roughly 150,000 distinct CDR3 sequences; about a quarter were seen once. This chain links TRBV7-7 with TRBJ2-7; a possible D gene is TRBD1 (6 bases). This receptor was taken from a human donor in good health (CMV status not recorded). Some clones in this sample may be carry-over from other donors' samples. The sequencing sample was made of PBMCs. CDR3 protein: CASSLVTGFEQYF. For the CDR3, the DNA is TGTGCTAGCAGCTTAGTTACAGGGTTCGAGCAGTACTTC. Full variable domain (remainder filled in from reference TRBV7-7 and TRBJ2-7): GAGVSQSPRYKVTKRGQDVTLRCDPISSHATLYWYQQALGQGPEFLTYFNYEAQPDKSGLPSDRFSAERPEGSISTLTIQRTEQRDSAMYRCASSLVTGFEQYFGPGTRLTVT.